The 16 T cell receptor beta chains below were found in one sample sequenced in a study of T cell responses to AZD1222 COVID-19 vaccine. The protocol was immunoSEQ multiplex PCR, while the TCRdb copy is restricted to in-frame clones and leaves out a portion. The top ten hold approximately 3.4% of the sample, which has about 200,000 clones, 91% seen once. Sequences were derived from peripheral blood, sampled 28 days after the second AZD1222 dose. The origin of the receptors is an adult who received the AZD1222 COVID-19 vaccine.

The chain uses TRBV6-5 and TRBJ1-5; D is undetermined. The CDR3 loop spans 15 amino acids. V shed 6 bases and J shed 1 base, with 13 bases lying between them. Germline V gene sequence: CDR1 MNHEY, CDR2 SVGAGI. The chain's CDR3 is CASRANAASNQPQHF. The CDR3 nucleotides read TGTGCCAGCAGGGCTAATGCAGCCAGCAATCAGCCCCAGCATTTT.

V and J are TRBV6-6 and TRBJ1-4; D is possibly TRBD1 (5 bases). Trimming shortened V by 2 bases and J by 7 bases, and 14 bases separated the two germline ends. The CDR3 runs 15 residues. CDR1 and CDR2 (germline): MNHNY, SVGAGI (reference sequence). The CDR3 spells CASSYPGTNPEKLFF. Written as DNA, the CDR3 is TGTGCCAGCAGTTACCCCGGGACGAATCCTGAAAAACTGTTTTTT.

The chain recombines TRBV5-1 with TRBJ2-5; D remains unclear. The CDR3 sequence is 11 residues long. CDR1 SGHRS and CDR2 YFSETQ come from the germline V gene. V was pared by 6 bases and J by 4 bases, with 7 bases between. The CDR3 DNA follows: TGCGCCAGCACCAAGGGAGAGACCCAGTACTTC. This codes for CASTKGETQYF. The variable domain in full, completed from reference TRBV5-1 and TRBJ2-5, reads KAGVTQTPRYLIKTRGQQVTLSCSPISGHRSVSWYQQTPGQGLQFLFEYFSETQRNKGNFPGRFSGRQFSNSRSEMNVSTLELGDSALYLCASTKGETQYFGPGTRLLVL.

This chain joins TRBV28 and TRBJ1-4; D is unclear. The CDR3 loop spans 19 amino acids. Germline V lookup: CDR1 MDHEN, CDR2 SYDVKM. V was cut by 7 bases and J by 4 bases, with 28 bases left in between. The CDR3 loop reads CASTCYRWENGRCNEKLFF. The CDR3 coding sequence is TGTGCCAGCACATGCTATAGGTGGGAGAACGGACGTTGTAATGAAAAACTGTTTTTT.

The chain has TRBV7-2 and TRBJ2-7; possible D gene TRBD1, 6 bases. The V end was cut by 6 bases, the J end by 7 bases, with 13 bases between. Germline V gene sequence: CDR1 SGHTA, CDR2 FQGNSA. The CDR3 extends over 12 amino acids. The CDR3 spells CASSPDSWEQYF. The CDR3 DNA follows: TGTGCCAGCAGTCCGGACAGTTGGGAGCAGTACTTC. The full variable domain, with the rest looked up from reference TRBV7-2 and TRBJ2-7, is GAGVSQSPSNKVTEKGKDVELRCDPISGHTALYWYRQSLGQGLEFLIYFQGNSAPDKSGLPSDRFSAERTGGSVSTLTIQRTQQEDSAVYLCASSPDSWEQYFGPGTRLTVT.

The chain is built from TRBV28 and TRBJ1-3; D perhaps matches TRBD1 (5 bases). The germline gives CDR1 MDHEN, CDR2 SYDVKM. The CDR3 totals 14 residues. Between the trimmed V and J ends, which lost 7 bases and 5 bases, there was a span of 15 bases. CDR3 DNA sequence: TGTGCCAGCAACCCCCAGGACAAGCGAAACACCATATATTTT. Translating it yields CASNPQDKRNTIYF. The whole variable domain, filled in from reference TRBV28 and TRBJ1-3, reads DVKVTQSSRYLVKRTGEKVFLECVQDMDHENMFWYRQDPGLGLRLIYFSYDVKMKEKGDIPEGYSVSREKKERFSLILESASTNQTSMYLCASNPQDKRNTIYFGEGSWLTVV.

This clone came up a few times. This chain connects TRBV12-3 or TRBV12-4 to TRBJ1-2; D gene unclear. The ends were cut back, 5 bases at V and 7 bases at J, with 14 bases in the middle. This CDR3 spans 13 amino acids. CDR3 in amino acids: CASSPQTPRGYTF. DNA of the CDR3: TGTGCCAGCAGTCCCCAAACCCCTCGTGGCTACACCTTC.

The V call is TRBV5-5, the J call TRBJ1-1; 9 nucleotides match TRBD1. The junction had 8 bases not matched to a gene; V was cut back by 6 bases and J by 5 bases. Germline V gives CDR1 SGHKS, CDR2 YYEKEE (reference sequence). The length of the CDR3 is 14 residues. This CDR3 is CASTLDRGRTEAFF. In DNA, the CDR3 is TGTGCCAGCACCCTGGACAGGGGAAGAACTGAAGCTTTCTTT.

CDR3 DNA sequence: TGTGCCAGTAGTCACATTGGGGCTACTAATGAAAAACTGTTTTTT. It codes for CASSHIGATNEKLFF. The chain joins TRBV19 to TRBJ1-4, with a possible D match to TRBD1 (5 bases). Trimming left V 5 bases short and J 2 bases short, with 12 bases between. This CDR3 has 15 amino acids. CDR1 LNHDA and CDR2 SQIVND come from the germline V gene (reference sequence).

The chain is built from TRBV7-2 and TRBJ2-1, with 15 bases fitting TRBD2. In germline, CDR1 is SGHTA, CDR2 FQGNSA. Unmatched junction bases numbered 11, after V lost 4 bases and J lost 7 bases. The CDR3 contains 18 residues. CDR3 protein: CASSSMTGGTSGRNEQFF. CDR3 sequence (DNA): TGTGCCAGCAGCTCCATGACGGGAGGGACTAGCGGGAGGAATGAGCAGTTCTTC.

The CDR3 is CASSQRASAEAFF. In DNA, the CDR3 is TGTGCCAGCAGCCAAAGGGCTTCAGCTGAAGCTTTCTTT. The chain links TRBV3-1 (or the pseudogene TRBV3-2) to TRBJ1-1, with D hard to call. Germline V lookup: CDR1 LGHDT, CDR2 YNNKEL (reference sequence). The V and J ends lost 2 bases and 6 bases respectively, with 10 bases between them. This CDR3 comprises 13 residues.

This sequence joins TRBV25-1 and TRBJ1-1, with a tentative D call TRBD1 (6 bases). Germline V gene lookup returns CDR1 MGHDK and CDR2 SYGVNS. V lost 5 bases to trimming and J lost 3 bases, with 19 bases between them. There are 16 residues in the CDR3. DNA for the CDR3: TGTGCCAGCAGTAAAACAGGGTTGGTACAATACACTGAAGCTTTCTTT. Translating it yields CASSKTGLVQYTEAFF.

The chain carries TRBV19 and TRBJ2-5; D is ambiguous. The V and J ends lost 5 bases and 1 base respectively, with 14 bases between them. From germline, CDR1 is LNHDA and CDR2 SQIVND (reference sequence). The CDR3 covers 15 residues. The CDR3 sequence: CASSVWGGLQETQYF. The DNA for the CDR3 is TGTGCCAGTAGTGTCTGGGGTGGGCTCCAAGAGACCCAGTACTTC.

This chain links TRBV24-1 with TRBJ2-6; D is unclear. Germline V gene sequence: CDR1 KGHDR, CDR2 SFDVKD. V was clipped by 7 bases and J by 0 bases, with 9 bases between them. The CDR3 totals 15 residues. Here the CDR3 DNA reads TGTGCCACCAGCGGACGGGTCTCTGGGGCCAACGTCCTGACTTTC. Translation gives CATSGRVSGANVLTF.

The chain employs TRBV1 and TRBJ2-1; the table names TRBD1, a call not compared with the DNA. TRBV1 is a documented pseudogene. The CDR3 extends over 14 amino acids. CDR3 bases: TGCACCAGCAGCCAAGAGGGCAAACAATCTGAGCAGTTCTTC. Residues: CTSSQEGKQSEQFF.

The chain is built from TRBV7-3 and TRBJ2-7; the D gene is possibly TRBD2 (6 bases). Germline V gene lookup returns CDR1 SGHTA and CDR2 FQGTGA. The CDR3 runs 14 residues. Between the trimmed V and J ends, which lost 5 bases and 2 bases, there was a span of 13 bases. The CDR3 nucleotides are TGTGCCAGCAGCCCAAGCGGGCCCCCCTACGAGCAGTACTTC. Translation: CASSPSGPPYEQYF.